The 18 T cell receptor beta chains in this list originate from one sample, sequenced in a study of blood T cells in healthy people across ages (dated by TCRdb to between 2014 and 2017). Preparation of the library involved 5' RACE. Sequencing relied on an Illumina HiSeq 2500. A second PCR of roughly 7 to 11 cycles was performed with a sample-barcoded 5' primer and a J-beta primer mix. TCRdb cleaned the public reads at Q25 with fastp, built clones with MiXCR and kept in-frame beta chains. Each record represents a unique CDR3 protein, reported with the most common genes and DNA among its rows. For this sample there are about 650,000 distinct CDR3 sequences; 45% to 60% appear just once. The ten largest account for less than 15% of the sample. Sequencing was carried out using blood. The receptors stem from a woman older than 75 in good health.

The chain has TRBV4-2 and TRBJ1-5, with D perhaps matching TRBD1 (5 bases). V lost 3 bases and J lost 5, with 11 bases in between. The CDR3 has 14 amino acids. CDR1 is LGHNA and CDR2 is YNFKEQ in the germline V gene. The DNA for the CDR3 is TGTGCCAGCAGCCAGGTGGGGACTTATCAGCCCCAGCATTTT. It yields the protein CASSQVGTYQPQHF.

The chain links TRBV29-1 to TRBJ1-2; no clear D gene. Trimming left V 4 bases short and J 2 bases short, with 11 bases between. Germline assignment: CDR1 SQVTM and CDR2 ANQGSEA. This CDR3 spans 13 amino acids. CDR3 region: CSVVVAANYGYTF. CDR3 nucleotides: TGCAGCGTTGTTGTGGCGGCGAACTATGGCTACACCTTC.

This clonotype was recorded a few times. One base away lies a much larger clone, so this may be a sequencing read error. V usage is TRBV6-5 and J usage is TRBJ2-7, with 9 nucleotides matching TRBD1. The CDR3 contains 13 residues. Germline lookup yields CDR1 MNHEY and CDR2 SVGAGI. Germline trimming cut 4 bases from V and 9 bases from J; bases unmatched to any gene: 7. This CDR3 is CASSWGQGNGQYF. DNA for the CDR3: TGTGCCAGCAGTTGGGGACAGGGTAATGGGCAGTACTTC.

The rearrangement joins TRBV29-1 to TRBJ1-1, with D possibly TRBD1 on 5 matching bases. Germline V gene sequence: CDR1 SQVTM, CDR2 ANQGSEA. The germline V and J ends were trimmed by 6 bases and 3 bases, with 17 bases remaining between them. The CDR3 loop spans 14 amino acids. This CDR3 is CSVRRFAGDTEAFF. The DNA of the CDR3 is TGCAGCGTCCGACGATTTGCGGGGGACACTGAAGCTTTCTTT.

This clonotype came up once. A junction boundary mismatches the germline segment, possibly from a read error. The rearrangement joins TRBV27 to TRBJ1-2, with D possibly TRBD1 on 5 matching bases. Germline CDR1 MNHEY, CDR2 SMNVEV (reference sequence). The CDR3 contains 13 residues. The CDR3: CVSSFQGGYGYTF. The CDR3 DNA follows: TGTGTCAGCAGTTTTCAGGGCGGCTATGGCTACACCTTC.

This clonotype was detected only a few times. This sequence joins TRBV20-1 and TRBJ1-2, with D perhaps matching TRBD1 (6 bases). The CDR3 loop spans 16 amino acids. V lost 1 base and J 4 bases, leaving 19 bases between the germline ends. The germline gives CDR1 DFQATT, CDR2 SNEGSKA (reference sequence). The CDR3 DNA is TGCAGTGCTAGAGCCGCCTGGTGGACAGAAAGCTATGGCTACACCTTC. This encodes CSARAAWWTESYGYTF.

V usage is TRBV5-1 and J usage is TRBJ2-5, with D possibly being TRBD2 (6 bases). This CDR3 is 12 amino acids long. Germline V gene sequence: CDR1 SGHRS, CDR2 YFSETQ. Trimming cost V 10 bases and J 0 bases, with 10 bases left between them. Here the CDR3 reads CAVADDQETQYF. The CDR3 DNA sequence: TGCGCCGTAGCGGACGACCAAGAGACCCAGTACTTC.

This clonotype has at least ten counts. J is TRBJ1-1 and V is TRBV20-1; TRBD1 agrees at 8 bases. The germline CDR1 and CDR2 sequences are DFQATT and SNEGSKA (reference sequence). The CDR3 consists of 13 residues. The junction had 5 bases not matched to a gene; V was cut back by 1 base and J by 7 bases. CDR3 nucleotide sequence: TGCAGTGCTAGAGTTCAGGGGGCGGATGAAGCTTTCTTT. Protein product: CSARVQGADEAFF.

The CDR3: CSVIYTGRPQHF. The CDR3 bases are TGCAGCGTTATATACACCGGGAGGCCCCAGCATTTT. This sequence joins TRBV29-1 and TRBJ1-5; D is unresolved. V was shortened by 5 bases and J by 9 bases, with 14 bases between the two germline ends. There are 12 residues in the CDR3. Germline V lookup: CDR1 SQVTM, CDR2 ANQGSEA.

This rearrangement joins TRBV29-1 to TRBJ2-1; D not certain. The J call may be mistaken, given a closer DNA end match to TRBJ2-7. This CDR3 has 12 amino acids. Looked up from germline, CDR1 is SQVTM and CDR2 is ANQGSEA. In DNA form, the CDR3 reads TGCAGCGTTGGAAGAAGTTACAATGAGCAGTACTTC. This codes for CSVGRSYNEQYF.

V gene TRBV12-3 or TRBV12-4 combines with J gene TRBJ2-1; 7 bases fit TRBD2. Trimming took 5 bases from V and 0 from J; bases not matched to a gene: 10. The CDR3 extends over 17 amino acids. The CDR3 nucleotides are TGTGCCAGCAGTCTCTCCTCACTAGCGCGCTCCTACAATGAGCAGTTCTTC. It yields the protein CASSLSSLARSYNEQFF.

This chain links TRBV18 with TRBJ1-1; D is undetermined. Germline CDR1 and CDR2: KGHSH and LQKENI. The CDR3 is made up of 13 amino acids. The V gene lost 3 bases and the J gene lost 3 bases, with 8 bases spanning the gap. CDR3 DNA: TGTGCCAGCTCACCCTTCTCAGACACTGAAGCTTTCTTT. Translated, it gives CASSPFSDTEAFF.

Only a few counts were recorded for this clonotype. This chain joins TRBV7-2 and TRBJ2-5, with D uncertain. Germline CDR1 is SGHTA and CDR2 is FQGNSA. Trimming took 1 base from V and 4 from J, leaving 10 bases between them. The CDR3 runs 14 residues. The DNA of the CDR3 is TGTGCCAGCAGCTTAGGAAGGGCGTCAGAGACCCAGTACTTC. Translated, it gives CASSLGRASETQYF.

The chain carries TRBV7-9 and TRBJ2-7; perhaps TRBD2 as D (5 bases). This CDR3 contains 14 residues. The germline gives CDR1 SEHNR, CDR2 FQNEAQ (reference sequence). V was clipped by 4 bases and J by 3 bases, with 13 bases between them. CDR3 sequence (DNA): TGTGCCAGCAGCTCTGCGAGGGTCCTCTACGAGCAGTACTTC. It encodes CASSSARVLYEQYF.

This clonotype turned up a few times. This chain joins TRBV2 and TRBJ2-1, with 7 bases identical to TRBD1. The ends lost 8 bases at V and 4 bases at J; junction bases unmatched: 2. The CDR3 loop spans 12 amino acids. The germline CDR1 and CDR2 sequences are SNHLY and FYNNEI. The CDR3 spells CASVDRYNEQFF. The DNA of the CDR3 is TGTGCCAGCGTGGACAGGTACAATGAGCAGTTCTTC.

The rearrangement uses TRBV6-5 and TRBJ2-2, with D perhaps matching TRBD1 (5 bases). CDR3 length: 16 residues. Germline V gene lookup returns CDR1 MNHEY and CDR2 SVGAGI. Trimming cost V 7 bases and J 0 bases, with 15 bases left between them. The CDR3 protein is CASTYGHGSNTGELFF. The CDR3 nucleotides are TGTGCCAGCACCTACGGACACGGCTCGAACACCGGGGAGCTGTTTTTT.

This clonotype was counted many times. The chain employs TRBV6-5 and TRBJ2-7; D is possibly TRBD1 or TRBD2 (5 bases each). V was clipped by 4 bases and J by 7 bases, with 20 bases between them. This CDR3 is built from 15 residues. Germline V gene data show CDR1 as MNHEY and CDR2 as SVGAGI. The CDR3 DNA is TGTGCCAGCAGTTCCACAACCGGGACGAAAGGAGAGCAGTACTTC. Amino acids: CASSSTTGTKGEQYF.

This clonotype was detected a few times. The V and J genes are TRBV29-1 and TRBJ2-3, with a possible D match to TRBD1 (6 bases). Germline CDR1 reads SQVTM; CDR2 reads ANQGSEA. Trimming pared 5 bases from V and 5 bases from J, leaving 17 bases between. The CDR3 loop spans 14 amino acids. The chain's CDR3 is CSVPDREVQDTQYF. Here the CDR3 DNA reads TGCAGCGTTCCGGACAGAGAGGTCCAAGATACGCAGTATTTT.